This TCR beta chain is drawn from a study of OX40 agonist ivuxolimab in advanced cancers. Overall study context: Patients' therapy was ivuxolimab, an antibody that acts as an agonist of OX40 (CD134). Patients treated during dose escalation were battling hepatocellular carcinoma, melanoma, renal cell or head and neck cancer. Under the entry rules, prior anti-PD-1, anti-PD-L1 or anti-CTLA-4 therapy was allowed, and around 36% had some.

Study-wide results and limits: The average count of expanded clones was higher among CD8+ T cells than among CD4+.

The CDR3 length is 13 residues. V gave up 3 bases and J gave up 1 base, with 8 bases separating them. Germline CDR1 and CDR2: SGHRS and YFSETQ. Only in-frame clones appear in the TCRdb table, and some are missing; sequencing was by immunoSEQ multiplex PCR. In the table there are tens of thousands of clones, 85% to 90% of which are singletons. Only one count was recorded for this clone. Its antigen is as yet unknown. V is TRBV5-1 and J is TRBJ2-7; unclear D gene. This TCR was sampled from an adult with an advanced solid tumor such as melanoma, head and neck, liver or kidney cancer. The sequencing used CD4+ or CD8+ T cells sorted from blood, collected in a trial of the OX40 agonist ivuxolimab. DNA for the CDR3: TGCGCCAGCAGCTCGGATCTATCCTACGAGCAGTACTTC. It yields the protein CASSSDLSYEQYF.